Listed below are T cell receptor beta chains from one sample, sequenced in a study of T cells after posttransplantation cyclophosphamide. Repertoires were generated with immunoSEQ multiplex PCR, while TCRdb's copy carries only in-frame clones and drops some. Listed for the sample are tens of thousands of clones, none seen a single time. Sequenced: PBMCs. These receptor sequences come from a woman younger than 45 in good health and a related stem cell transplant donor. Each CDR3 is given with its conserved first and last residue. Fields, in order: CDR3 protein, CDR3 DNA, J gene, V gene, D gene, clone size. D genes are given only for firm matches. Where a row states a size, it is once, few, many or the class of an expanded clone; other rows omit it.

CASSEAGGNQPQHF TGTGCCAGCAGTGAAGCAGGGGGCAATCAGCCCCAGCATTTT TRBJ1-5 TRBV6-4 - many
CASSREGRGNEKLFF TGTGCCAGCAGCCGAGAGGGGCGGGGTAATGAAAAACTGTTTTTT TRBJ1-4 TRBV7-2 - -
CASSQEAGTRGYEQYF TGTGCCAGCAGCCAAGAAGCCGGGACTAGGGGGTACGAGCAGTACTTC TRBJ2-7 TRBV14 TRBD2 many
CSVDPGVGASAGELFF TGCAGCGTTGACCCGGGAGTAGGGGCTAGTGCCGGGGAGCTGTTTTTT TRBJ2-2 TRBV29-1 - few
CASSLSGGGTGELFF TGCGCCAGCAGCTTGAGCGGGGGAGGAACCGGGGAGCTGTTTTTT TRBJ2-2 TRBV5-1 TRBD2 many
CASSQEGLMNTGELFF TGTGCCAGCAGCCAAGAAGGCTTGATGAACACCGGGGAGCTGTTTTTT TRBJ2-2 TRBV4-2 - many
CASMTGWDSPLHF TGTGCCAGCATGACAGGGTGGGATTCACCCCTCCACTTT TRBJ1-6 TRBV12-3/TRBV12-4 TRBD1 many
CASSQEAQVLTDTQYF TGCGCCAGCAGCCAAGAAGCACAGGTACTCACAGATACGCAGTATTTT TRBJ2-3 TRBV4-3 - few
CASSWAGDQETQYF TGTGCCAGCAGTTGGGCGGGGGACCAAGAGACCCAGTACTTC TRBJ2-5 TRBV27 TRBD2 -
CASSIGSQGPYNEQFF TGTGCCAGTAGTATAGGGTCCCAGGGGCCCTACAATGAGCAGTTCTTC TRBJ2-1 TRBV19 - many
CASTVGQNTGELFF TGTGCCAGCACAGTGGGACAGAACACCGGGGAGCTGTTTTTT TRBJ2-2 TRBV9 - many
CASSVGAMNTEAFF TGTGCCAGCAGCGTAGGGGCGATGAACACTGAAGCTTTCTTT TRBJ1-1 TRBV9 - many
CASSQDSQSRYEQYF TGCGCCAGCAGCCAAGATAGCCAGTCCCGCTACGAGCAGTACTTC TRBJ2-7 TRBV4-3 - many
CASSPHTYNEQFF TGCGCCAGCAGCCCTCACACCTACAATGAGCAGTTCTTC TRBJ2-1 TRBV4-3 - many
CASSFGRSSNTIYF TGTGCCAGCAGTTTTGGCAGGAGTAGTAACACCATATATTTT TRBJ1-3 TRBV28 - many
CASSGLAGGDTQYF TGTGCCAGCAGTGGACTAGCGGGGGGGGATACGCAGTATTTT TRBJ2-3 TRBV6-2/TRBV6-3 TRBD2 few